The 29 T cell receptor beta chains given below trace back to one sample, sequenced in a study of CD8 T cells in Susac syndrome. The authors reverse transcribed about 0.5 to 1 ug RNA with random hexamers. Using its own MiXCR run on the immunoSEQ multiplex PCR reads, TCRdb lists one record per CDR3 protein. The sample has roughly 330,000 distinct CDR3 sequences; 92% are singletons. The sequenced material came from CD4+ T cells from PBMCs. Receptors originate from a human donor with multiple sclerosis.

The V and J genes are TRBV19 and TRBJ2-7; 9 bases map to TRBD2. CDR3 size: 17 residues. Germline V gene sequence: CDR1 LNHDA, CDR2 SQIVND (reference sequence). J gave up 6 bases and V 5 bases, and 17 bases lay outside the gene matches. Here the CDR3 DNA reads TGTGCCAGTAGTCCAACCGTCGGCGGGAGGGCCCAAGGCGAGCAGTACTTC. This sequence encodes CASSPTVGGRAQGEQYF.

CDR3 region: CASSPGGSGRTEFF. The CDR3 region has the DNA TGTGCCAGCAGTCCCGGGGGGAGCGGGAGAACGGAGTTCTTC. The V call is TRBV12-3 or TRBV12-4, the J call TRBJ2-1; 8 bases line up with TRBD2. This CDR3 has 14 amino acids. After removal of 5 bases from V and 14 bases from J, the junction contained 14 bases not matched to a gene.

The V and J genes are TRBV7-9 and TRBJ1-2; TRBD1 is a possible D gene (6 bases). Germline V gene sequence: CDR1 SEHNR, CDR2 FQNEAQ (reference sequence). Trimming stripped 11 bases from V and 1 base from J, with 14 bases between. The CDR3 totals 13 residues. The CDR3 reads CAYRELNNYGYTF. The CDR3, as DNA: TGTGCCTACAGGGAACTCAATAACTATGGCTACACCTTC.

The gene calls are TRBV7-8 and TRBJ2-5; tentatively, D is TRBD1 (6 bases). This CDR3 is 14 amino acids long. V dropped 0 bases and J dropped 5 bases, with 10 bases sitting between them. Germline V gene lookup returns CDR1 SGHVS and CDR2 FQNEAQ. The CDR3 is CASSLAAQGETQYF. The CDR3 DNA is TGTGCCAGCAGCTTAGCGGCTCAGGGGGAGACCCAGTACTTC. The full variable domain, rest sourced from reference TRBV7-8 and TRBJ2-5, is GAGVSQSPRYKVAKRGQDVALRCDPISGHVSLFWYQQALGQGPEFLTYFQNEAQLDKSGLPSDRFFAERPEGSVSTLKIQRTQQEDSAVYLCASSLAAQGETQYFGPGTRLLVL.

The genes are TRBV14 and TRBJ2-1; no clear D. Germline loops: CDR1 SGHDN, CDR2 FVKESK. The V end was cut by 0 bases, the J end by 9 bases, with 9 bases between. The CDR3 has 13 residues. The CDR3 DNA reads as TGTGCCAGCAGCCAAGAATACCGCGGTGAGCAGTTCTTC. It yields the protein CASSQEYRGEQFF.

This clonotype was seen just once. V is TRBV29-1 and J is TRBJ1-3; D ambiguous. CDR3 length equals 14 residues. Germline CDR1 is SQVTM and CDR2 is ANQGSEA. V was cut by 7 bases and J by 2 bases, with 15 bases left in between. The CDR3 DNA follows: TGCAGCGCCGCGTCCGGTATCGCTGGAAACACCATATATTTT. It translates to CSAASGIAGNTIYF.

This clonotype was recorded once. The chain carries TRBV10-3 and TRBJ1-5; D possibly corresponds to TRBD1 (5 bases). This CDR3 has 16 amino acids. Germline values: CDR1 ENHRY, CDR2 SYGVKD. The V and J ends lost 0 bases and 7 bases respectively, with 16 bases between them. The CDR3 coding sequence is TGTGCCATCAGTGAGTCGGGGCAGGGCCGTGGACAGCCCCAGCATTTT. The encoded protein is CAISESGQGRGQPQHF.

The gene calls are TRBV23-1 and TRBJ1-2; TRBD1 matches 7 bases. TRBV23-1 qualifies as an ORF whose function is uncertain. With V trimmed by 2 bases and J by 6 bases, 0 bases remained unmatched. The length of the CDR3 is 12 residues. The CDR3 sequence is CASSQGQDGYTF. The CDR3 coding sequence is TGCGCCAGCAGTCAAGGACAGGATGGCTACACCTTC.

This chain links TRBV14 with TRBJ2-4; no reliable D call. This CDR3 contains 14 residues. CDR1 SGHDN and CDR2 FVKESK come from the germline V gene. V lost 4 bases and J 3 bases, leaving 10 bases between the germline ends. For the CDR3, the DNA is TGTGCCAGCAGCCGCGCCGGGTTCAAAAACATTCAGTACTTC. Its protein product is CASSRAGFKNIQYF.

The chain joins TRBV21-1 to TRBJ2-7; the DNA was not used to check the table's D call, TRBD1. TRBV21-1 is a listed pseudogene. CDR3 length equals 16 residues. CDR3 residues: CASSKGGQAQVYEQYF. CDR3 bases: TGTGCCAGCAGCAAAGGGGGGCAAGCTCAAGTTTACGAGCAGTACTTC.

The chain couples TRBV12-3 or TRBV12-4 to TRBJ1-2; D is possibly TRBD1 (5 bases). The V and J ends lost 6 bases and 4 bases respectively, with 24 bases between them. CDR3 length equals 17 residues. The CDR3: CASSSQPLREGTYGYTF. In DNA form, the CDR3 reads TGTGCCAGCAGCTCCCAACCTCTGAGGGAGGGGACCTATGGCTACACCTTC.

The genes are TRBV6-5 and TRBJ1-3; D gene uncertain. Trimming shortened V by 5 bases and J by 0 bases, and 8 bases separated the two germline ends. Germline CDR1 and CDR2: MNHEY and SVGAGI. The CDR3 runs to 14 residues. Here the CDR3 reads CASSMGYSGNTIYF. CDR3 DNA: TGTGCCAGCAGTATGGGATACTCTGGAAACACCATATATTTT.

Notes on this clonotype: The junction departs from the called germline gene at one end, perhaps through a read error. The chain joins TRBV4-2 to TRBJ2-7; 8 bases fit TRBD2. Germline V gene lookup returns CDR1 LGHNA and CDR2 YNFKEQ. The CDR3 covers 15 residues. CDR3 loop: CASSQERAGGYGQYF. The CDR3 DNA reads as TGTGCCAGCAGCCAAGAACGCGCGGGGGGTTACGGGCAGTACTTC.

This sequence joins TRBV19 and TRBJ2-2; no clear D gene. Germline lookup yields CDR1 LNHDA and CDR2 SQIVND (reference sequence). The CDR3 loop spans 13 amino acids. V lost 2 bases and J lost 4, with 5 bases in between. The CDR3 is CASSISGTGELFF. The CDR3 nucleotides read TGTGCCAGTAGTATATCGGGCACCGGGGAGCTGTTTTTT.

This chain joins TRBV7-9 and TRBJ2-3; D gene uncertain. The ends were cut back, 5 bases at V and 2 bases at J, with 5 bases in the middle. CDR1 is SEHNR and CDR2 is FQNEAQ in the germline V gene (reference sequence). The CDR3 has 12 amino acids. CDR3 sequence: CASSRPTDTQYF. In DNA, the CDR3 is TGTGCCAGCAGCCGCCCCACAGATACGCAGTATTTT.

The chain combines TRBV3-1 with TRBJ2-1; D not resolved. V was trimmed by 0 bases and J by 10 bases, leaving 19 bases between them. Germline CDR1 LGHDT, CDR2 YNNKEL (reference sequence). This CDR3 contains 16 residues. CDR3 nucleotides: TGTGCCAGCAGCCAAGATCAAGGACCCCCCCAGCAGGAGCAGTTCTTC. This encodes CASSQDQGPPQQEQFF.

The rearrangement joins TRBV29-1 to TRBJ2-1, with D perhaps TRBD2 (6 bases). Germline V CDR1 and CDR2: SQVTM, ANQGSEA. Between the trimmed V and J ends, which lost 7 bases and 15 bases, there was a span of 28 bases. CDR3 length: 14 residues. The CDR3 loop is CSAAARGGAPFRFF. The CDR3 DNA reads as TGCAGCGCTGCAGCTCGGGGCGGGGCCCCCTTTCGGTTCTTC.

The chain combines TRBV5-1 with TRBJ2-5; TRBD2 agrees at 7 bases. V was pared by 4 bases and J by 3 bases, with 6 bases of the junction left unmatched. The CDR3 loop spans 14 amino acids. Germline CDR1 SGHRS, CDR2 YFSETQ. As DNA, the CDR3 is TGCGCCAGCAGCCGCCTGCTAGCGGAAGAGACCCAGTACTTC. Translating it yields CASSRLLAEETQYF.

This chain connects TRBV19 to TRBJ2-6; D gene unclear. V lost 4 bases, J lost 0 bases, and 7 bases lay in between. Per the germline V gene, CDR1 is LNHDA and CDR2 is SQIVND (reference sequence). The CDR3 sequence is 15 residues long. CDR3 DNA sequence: TGTGCCAGTAGTAGGCCCCTCTCTGGGGCCAACGTCCTGACTTTC. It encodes CASSRPLSGANVLTF.

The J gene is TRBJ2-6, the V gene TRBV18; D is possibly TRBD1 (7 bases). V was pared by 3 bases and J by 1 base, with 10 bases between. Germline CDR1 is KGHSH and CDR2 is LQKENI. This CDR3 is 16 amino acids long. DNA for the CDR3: TGTGCCAGCTCACCGCAGGGGGGATCTGGGGCCAACGTCCTGACTTTC. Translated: CASSPQGGSGANVLTF.

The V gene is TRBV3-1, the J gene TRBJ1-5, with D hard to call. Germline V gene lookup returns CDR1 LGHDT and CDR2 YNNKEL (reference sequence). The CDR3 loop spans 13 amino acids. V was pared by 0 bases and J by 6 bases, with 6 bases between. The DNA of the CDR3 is TGTGCCAGCAGCCAAGATCAAGGTCAGCCCCAGCATTTT. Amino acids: CASSQDQGQPQHF.

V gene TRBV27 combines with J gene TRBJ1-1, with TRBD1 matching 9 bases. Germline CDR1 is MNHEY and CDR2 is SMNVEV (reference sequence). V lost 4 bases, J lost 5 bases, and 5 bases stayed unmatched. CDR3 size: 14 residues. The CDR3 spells CASSSGQGMTEAFF. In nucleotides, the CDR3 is TGTGCCAGCAGTTCCGGACAGGGGATGACTGAAGCTTTCTTT.

The CDR3 here is CASSNRRTTDTQYF. In DNA form, the CDR3 reads TGTGCCAGCAGCAACCGACGGACCACAGATACGCAGTATTTT. This chain joins TRBV9 and TRBJ2-3; D is uncertain. CDR3 length equals 14 residues. V was clipped by 4 bases and J by 2 bases, with 11 bases between them. CDR1 is SGDLS and CDR2 is YYNGEE in the germline V gene.

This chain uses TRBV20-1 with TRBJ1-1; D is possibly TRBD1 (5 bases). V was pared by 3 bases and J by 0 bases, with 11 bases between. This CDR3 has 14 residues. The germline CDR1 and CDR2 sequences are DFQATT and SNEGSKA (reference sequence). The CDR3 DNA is TGCAGTGCTAGTACAGGCTCCATGAACACTGAAGCTTTCTTT. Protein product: CSASTGSMNTEAFF.

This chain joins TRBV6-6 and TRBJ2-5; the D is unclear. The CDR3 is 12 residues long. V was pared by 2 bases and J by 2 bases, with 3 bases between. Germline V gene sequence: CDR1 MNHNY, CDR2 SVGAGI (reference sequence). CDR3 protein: CASSYVQETQYF. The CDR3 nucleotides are TGTGCCAGCAGTTACGTACAAGAGACCCAGTACTTC.

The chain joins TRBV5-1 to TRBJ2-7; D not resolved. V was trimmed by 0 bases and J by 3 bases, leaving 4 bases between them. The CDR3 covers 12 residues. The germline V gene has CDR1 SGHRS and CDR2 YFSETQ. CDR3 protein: CASSLGGYEQYF. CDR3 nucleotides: TGCGCCAGCAGCTTGGGGGGCTACGAGCAGTACTTC.

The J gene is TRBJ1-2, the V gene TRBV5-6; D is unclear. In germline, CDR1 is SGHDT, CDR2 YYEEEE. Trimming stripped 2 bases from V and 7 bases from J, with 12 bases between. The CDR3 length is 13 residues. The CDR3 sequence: CASSFIPRPGYTF. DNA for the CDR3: TGTGCCAGCAGCTTTATCCCCCGCCCTGGCTACACCTTC. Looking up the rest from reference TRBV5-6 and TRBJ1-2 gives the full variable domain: DAGVTQSPTHLIKTRGQQVTLRCSPKSGHDTVSWYQQALGQGPQFIFQYYEEEERQRGNFPDRFSGHQFPNYSSELNVNALLLGDSALYLCASSFIPRPGYTFGSGTRLTVV.

As DNA, the CDR3 is TGCGCCAGCAGCGATACAGGGGGGTCGGAGACCCAGTACTTC. This sequence encodes CASSDTGGSETQYF. The chain has TRBV5-1 and TRBJ2-5; TRBD1 matches at 8 bases. The CDR3 is 14 amino acids. CDR1 and CDR2 (germline): SGHRS, YFSETQ. The ends lost 4 bases at V and 5 bases at J; junction bases unmatched: 7.

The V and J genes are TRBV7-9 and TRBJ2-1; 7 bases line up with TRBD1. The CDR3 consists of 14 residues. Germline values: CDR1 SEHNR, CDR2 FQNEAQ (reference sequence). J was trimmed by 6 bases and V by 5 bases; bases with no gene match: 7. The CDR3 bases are TGTGCCAGCAGCCTCCGGGACAGACGCAATGAGCAGTTCTTC. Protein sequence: CASSLRDRRNEQFF.